These T cell receptor beta chains were read from a single sample in a study of blood T cells in healthy people across ages. One entry per CDR3 protein results from TCRdb running MiXCR on the 5' RACE reads. The sample yields 1.5 million to 1.9 million distinct CDR3 sequences, roughly 43% seen once. The sample consisted of blood. All receptors derive from a woman under 30 in good health. The CDR3 runs from the conserved cysteine through the conserved F or W.

13,TRBJ2-7,TRBV12-3/TRBV12-4,CASSWGLAREQYF
13,TRBJ2-3,TRBV20-1,CSAIAELTDTQYF
14,TRBJ2-7,TRBV5-1,CASSLLDAGYEQYF
14,TRBJ1-5,TRBV21-1,CASSEDPGRQPQHF
17,TRBJ1-6,TRBV5-1,CASSPGQGGTLGSPLHF
15,TRBJ1-3,TRBV7-2,CASSLGVRRGNTIYF
14,TRBJ2-7,TRBV5-1,CASSGIRAVYEQYF
12,TRBJ1-5,TRBV3-1,CASSQARQPQHF
12,TRBJ2-7,TRBV28,CASSGRGNEQYF
18,TRBJ2-3,TRBV20-1,CSARDFTFARGSTDTQYF
15,TRBJ2-7,TRBV19,CASNIGPSPRYEQYF
15,TRBJ2-1,TRBV6-2/TRBV6-3,CASSDSPGQGNEQFF
15,TRBJ1-2,TRBV10-3,CAISGTGEKFGGYTF
15,TRBJ2-5,TRBV7-2,CASSFGAVPQETQYF
14,TRBJ2-7,TRBV4-3,CASSQESPPHEQYF
14,TRBJ2-7,TRBV3-1,CASIQGLKESEQYF
14,TRBJ2-7,TRBV6-2/TRBV6-3,CASSSGLIAYEQYF
11,TRBJ1-1,TRBV25-1,CASTQRSEAFF
14,TRBJ2-7,TRBV7-8,CASSFWRQGHEQYF
15,.,TRBV7-2,CASSTRLRSYNEQYF
14,TRBJ1-1,TRBV29-1,CSWTGGSRNTEAFF
15,TRBJ2-3,TRBV6-5,CASSYSRRVTDTQYF
16,TRBJ1-6,TRBV20-1,CSARVPDREGYSPLHF
15,.,TRBV7-7,CASSRLAGSYNEQYF
16,TRBJ1-1,TRBV15,CATSKEGGRGFTEAFF
19,TRBJ1-1,TRBV10-3,CAISESRGRSRTANTEAFF
18,TRBJ2-1,TRBV9,CASSVRGRVASNYNEQFF
15,TRBJ2-7,TRBV15,CATSRDSGARYEQYF
15,TRBJ2-2,TRBV12-3/TRBV12-4,CASSLTGVNTGELFF
21,TRBJ2-6,TRBV4-1,CASSQESRRDSVNSGANVLTF
14,TRBJ2-3,TRBV18,CASSDRVFADTQYF
16,TRBJ2-3,TRBV6-1,CASSESGTGGRDTQYF
15,TRBJ2-7,TRBV7-2,CASSLSPGSSYEQYF
15,TRBJ2-5,TRBV12-3/TRBV12-4,CASSLGGTRFYEQYF
14,TRBJ1-3,TRBV12-3/TRBV12-4,CASRDWSSGNTIYF
14,TRBJ1-5,TRBV6-1,CASSEWRSNQPQHF
13,TRBJ1-2,TRBV27,CANWVLANYGYTF
15,TRBJ1-4,TRBV4-1,CASSHTDRENEKLFF
15,TRBJ2-7,TRBV7-2,CASSSSGTFLYEQYF
16,TRBJ1-6,TRBV7-2,CASSLAGRGGNSPLHF
12,TRBJ2-1,TRBV28,CASSRLGAEQFF
15,TRBJ2-3,TRBV10-1,CASSAKGQYADTQYF
12,TRBJ1-2,TRBV29-1,CSVESLAYGYTF
14,TRBJ2-6,TRBV20-1,CSAMDSSGANVLTF
15,TRBJ1-2,TRBV5-1,CASSFQGVSNYGYTF
16,TRBJ2-4,TRBV4-3,CASSQDWAGGLGIQYF